This T cell receptor beta chain was sequenced during a study of blood T cell repertoires in COVID-19. Study context: PBMCs, B-cell-depleted T cells, or T cells provided the cDNA or gDNA that made up the material.

CDR3 length: 14 amino acids. V dropped 5 bases and J dropped 2 bases, with 13 bases sitting between them. The germline V gene has CDR1 MDHEN and CDR2 SYDVKM. Some clones are missing from TCRdb's copy, which holds only in-frame ones; the method was immunoSEQ multiplex PCR. The table includes more than 150,000 clones, approximately 86% detected once. This chain uses TRBV28 with TRBJ2-7; D gene unclear. The sequenced sample was peripheral blood. This receptor was obtained from a man between 40 and 49 years old with active or convalescent COVID-19. The CDR3 sequence is CASSNLEDPYEQYF. The CDR3 region has the DNA TGTGCCAGCAGTAACCTCGAGGATCCCTACGAGCAGTACTTC.